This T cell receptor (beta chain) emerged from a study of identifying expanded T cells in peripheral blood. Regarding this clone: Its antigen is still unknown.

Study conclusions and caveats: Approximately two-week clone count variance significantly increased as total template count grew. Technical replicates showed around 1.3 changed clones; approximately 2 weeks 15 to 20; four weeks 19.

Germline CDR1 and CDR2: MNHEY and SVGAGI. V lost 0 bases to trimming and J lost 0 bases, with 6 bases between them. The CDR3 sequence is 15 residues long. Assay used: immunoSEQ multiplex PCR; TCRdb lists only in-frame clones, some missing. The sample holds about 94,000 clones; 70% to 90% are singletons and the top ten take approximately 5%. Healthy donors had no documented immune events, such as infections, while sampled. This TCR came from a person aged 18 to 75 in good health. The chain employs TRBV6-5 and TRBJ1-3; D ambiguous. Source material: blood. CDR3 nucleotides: TGTGCCAGCAGTTACTCGAAAGTCTCTGGAAACACCATATATTTT. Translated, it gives CASSYSKVSGNTIYF.